These 12 T cell receptor beta chains were sequenced from one sample in a study of shared clonotypes between healthy human individuals. The naive CD8 population came from CD45RO-negative cells selected for CCR7, without terminally differentiated effector memory CD45RA+ cells. Repertoires were generated with immunoSEQ multiplex PCR, while TCRdb's copy carries only in-frame clones and drops some. The data show about 700,000 clones, 92% seen once. Input material: naive CD8+ T cells sorted from blood. The receptors come from a man between 25 and 39 years old in good health.

This clone was found a few times. The chain employs TRBV19 and TRBJ1-2; 8 positions match TRBD1. CDR3 length: 16 amino acids. Unmatched junction bases numbered 11, after V lost 4 bases and J lost 4 bases. Germline V gives CDR1 LNHDA, CDR2 SQIVND (reference sequence). The CDR3: CASSTPDRGVIYGYTF. The CDR3 DNA sequence: TGTGCCAGTAGTACCCCAGACAGGGGAGTTATCTATGGCTACACCTTC.

The chain has TRBV15 and TRBJ2-3, with 8 bases fitting TRBD1. V lost 2 bases, J lost 3 bases, and 4 bases stayed unmatched. Germline V gene sequence: CDR1 LNHNV, CDR2 YYDKDF (reference sequence). The CDR3 is 15 residues long. This CDR3 is CATSRKTGATDTQYF. The CDR3 DNA follows: TGTGCCACCAGCAGAAAGACAGGGGCGACAGATACGCAGTATTTT.

The chain recombines TRBV25-1 with TRBJ2-2, with D possibly matching TRBD1 (6 bases). V lost 5 bases and J lost 4, with 14 bases in between. This CDR3 is 15 amino acids long. Germline-derived CDR1 and CDR2 are MGHDK and SYGVNS. CDR3 residues: CASSFSDRLTGELFF. DNA for the CDR3: TGTGCCAGCAGTTTTTCGGACAGACTCACCGGGGAGCTGTTTTTT.

The gene calls are TRBV28 and TRBJ2-3; TRBD2 matches 14 bases. This CDR3 comprises 17 residues. V lost 3 bases, J lost 3 bases, and 5 bases stayed unmatched. Germline V gene lookup returns CDR1 MDHEN and CDR2 SYDVKM. The DNA for the CDR3 is TGTGCCAGCAGTTTTGGGACTAGCGGGAGTAGAACAGATACGCAGTATTTT. Protein product: CASSFGTSGSRTDTQYF. Variable domain in full (rest from reference TRBV28 and TRBJ2-3): DVKVTQSSRYLVKRTGEKVFLECVQDMDHENMFWYRQDPGLGLRLIYFSYDVKMKEKGDIPEGYSVSREKKERFSLILESASTNQTSMYLCASSFGTSGSRTDTQYFGPGTRLTVL.

This chain connects TRBV6-5 to TRBJ2-7; 7 nucleotides line up with TRBD1. J was trimmed by 7 bases and V by 9 bases; bases with no gene match: 6. This CDR3 is 11 amino acids long. Germline V CDR1 and CDR2: MNHEY, SVGAGI. The CDR3 DNA reads TGTGCCAGTGGACAGGCCGTGGAGCAGTACTTC. Protein sequence: CASGQAVEQYF.

The CDR3 nucleotides are TGTGCCAGCAGTTACTCGGGAAGTATATCCGACTATGGCTACACCTTC. Protein product: CASSYSGSISDYGYTF. V gene TRBV6-5 combines with J gene TRBJ1-2; no clear D. The CDR3 consists of 16 residues. The V gene's germline CDR1 is MNHEY and CDR2 SVGAGI. The V gene lost 0 bases and the J gene lost 3 bases, with 14 bases spanning the gap.

This clone was seen once. The rearrangement joins TRBV2 to TRBJ1-2; perhaps TRBD1 as D (5 bases). The CDR3 is made up of 11 amino acids. CDR1 is SNHLY and CDR2 is FYNNEI in the germline V gene. V lost 10 bases and J 7 bases, leaving 13 bases between the germline ends. The CDR3 DNA follows: TGTGCCATTCAGGGAAGGGGTGGCTACACCTTC. Translating gives CAIQGRGGYTF.

V usage is TRBV6-6 and J usage is TRBJ2-7; 8 bases agree with TRBD2. CDR3 length: 15 residues. V was clipped by 6 bases and J by 3 bases; unmatched bases: 10. CDR1 is MNHNY, CDR2 SVGAGI, per germline (reference sequence). The DNA of the CDR3 is TGTGCCAGCAGCCCACCAAGCGGGGGAGGCTACGAGCAGTACTTC. Its protein is CASSPPSGGGYEQYF.

This chain joins TRBV5-7 and TRBJ1-2; 7 nucleotides match TRBD1. TRBV5-7 is placed among ORFs of uncertain function. V trimming: 6 bases; J trimming: 2 bases; junction bases outside the gene matches: 7. CDR3 size: 14 residues. The CDR3 reads CASIPQDRNYGYTF. Written as DNA, the CDR3 is TGTGCCAGCATTCCCCAGGACAGGAACTATGGCTACACCTTC.

Details on this clone: Additional DNA sequences in this sample encode the identical CDR3. The V and J genes are TRBV9 and TRBJ2-1, with TRBD2 identical over 11 bases. The CDR3 sequence is 16 residues long. V lost 2 bases to trimming and J lost 7 bases; unmatched junction nucleotides: 8. In germline, CDR1 is SGDLS, CDR2 YYNGEE. CDR3 protein: CASSVEGLAGSNEQFF. The DNA for the CDR3 is TGTGCCAGCAGCGTCGAAGGACTAGCGGGCAGTAATGAGCAGTTCTTC. The whole variable domain, filled in from reference TRBV9 and TRBJ2-1, reads DSGVTQTPKHLITATGQRVTLRCSPRSGDLSVYWYQQSLDQGLQFLIQYYNGEERAKGNILERFSAQQFPDLHSELNLSSLELGDSALYFCASSVEGLAGSNEQFFGPGTRLTVL.

The chain combines TRBV5-4 with TRBJ2-7; a possible D gene is TRBD2 (5 bases). Germline V gene data show CDR1 as SGHNT and CDR2 as YYREEE (reference sequence). With 1 base removed from V and 0 bases from J, the gap between germline ends came to 11 bases. The CDR3 covers 15 residues. Written as DNA, the CDR3 is TGTGCCAGCAGCTTGATTAGCGTGAACTCCTACGAGCAGTACTTC. Residues: CASSLISVNSYEQYF.

About this clone itself: This specimen includes other DNA sequences encoding the same CDR3. V is TRBV28 and J is TRBJ2-7, with 7 positions matching TRBD1. V trimming: 5 bases; J trimming: 2 bases; junction bases outside the gene matches: 0. The CDR3 totals 12 residues. Germline CDR1 is MDHEN and CDR2 is SYDVKM. The CDR3 DNA reads as TGTGCCAGCAGTGACAGGGCCTACGAGCAGTACTTC. Its translation is CASSDRAYEQYF.